The 17 T cell receptor beta chains below were found in one sample sequenced in a study of T cell repertoires in cytomegalovirus infection (dated by TCRdb to about 2019). Their antigens remain unidentified. Sequencing relied on an Illumina HiSeq 1500. The public reads were reprocessed in TCRdb via fastp at Q25 and MiXCR, keeping in-frame beta chains. Each record represents a unique CDR3 protein, reported with the most common genes and DNA among its rows. For this sample the table gives about 770,000 distinct CDR3 sequences, of which roughly 28% were detected only once. The top ten hold around 14% of the sample. According to the study, the label for this sample's treatment or condition signals: in vitro stimulation with specific CMV peptide epitopes to enrich CMV-specific T cells. This material consisted of cultured CD8+ T cells from PBMCs, taken from culture after CMV antigen stimulation. The receptors stem from a human donor in good health (CMV status not recorded). Some clones in this sample may be carry-over from other donors' samples.

This clonotype showed up just once. The V call is TRBV27, the J call TRBJ1-5; D uncertain. Germline CDR1 and CDR2: MNHEY and SMNVEV (reference sequence). Trimming pared 0 bases from V and 7 bases from J, leaving 13 bases between. The length of the CDR3 is 15 residues. The CDR3 nucleotides are TGTGCCAGCAGTTTATCACGGGGTGAGGGCCAGCCCCAGCATTTT. It encodes CASSLSRGEGQPQHF.

This clonotype was seen a handful of times. The J gene is TRBJ2-7, the V gene TRBV20-1; D possibly matches TRBD1 or TRBD2 (6 bases each). Germline CDR1 and CDR2: DFQATT and SNEGSKA (reference sequence). This CDR3 contains 14 residues. With 3 bases removed from V and 3 bases from J, the gap between germline ends came to 15 bases. The CDR3 protein is CSARGGEVNYEQYV. CDR3 bases: TGCAGTGCTAGGGGGGGCGAAGTAAACTACGAGCAGTACGTC.

The rearrangement uses TRBV4-3 and TRBJ2-3; 9 bases are shared with TRBD2. This CDR3 is built from 20 residues. Germline values: CDR1 LGHNA, CDR2 YSLEER. After removal of 1 base from V and 4 bases from J, the junction contained 18 bases not matched to a gene. As DNA, the CDR3 is TGCGCCAGCAGCCAAGCCTTAAGGGGTCCAGAGTTAGCGGGGGCAGATACGCAGTATTTT. Its protein product is CASSQALRGPELAGADTQYF.

V is TRBV29-1 and J is TRBJ1-2; TRBD1 matches 8 bases. The CDR3 runs 14 residues. J lost 4 bases, V lost 4 bases, and 8 bases had no gene match. Germline-derived CDR1 and CDR2 are SQVTM and ANQGSEA. The CDR3, as DNA: TGCAGCGTTGCCCTTTCGACAGGGGCCTATGGCTACACCTTC. Its translation: CSVALSTGAYGYTF.

This clonotype was seen a handful of times. The V gene is TRBV27, the J gene TRBJ2-5, with 9 bases matching TRBD1. This CDR3 region has 14 residues. The junction had 6 bases not matched to a gene; V was cut back by 5 bases and J by 5 bases. CDR1 and CDR2 (germline): MNHEY, SMNVEV (reference sequence). CDR3 sequence (DNA): TGTGCCAGCAGTGCAGGGACAGGGATGGAGACCCAGTACTTC. Its protein product is CASSAGTGMETQYF.

This clonotype was counted a few times. The chain recombines TRBV5-4 with TRBJ2-7; no clear D gene. This CDR3 comprises 14 residues. Trimming pared 4 bases from V and 0 bases from J, leaving 11 bases between. The germline CDR1 and CDR2 sequences are SGHNT and YYREEE (reference sequence). CDR3 sequence: CASSLESRSYEQYF. In DNA form, the CDR3 reads TGTGCCAGCAGCCTGGAGTCTCGCTCCTACGAGCAGTACTTC.

The sample holds one count of this clonotype. CDR3 coding DNA: TGCAGCGTTGAAGCGTACTCCAGGGGATTGAGGACTGAAGCTTTCTTT. This encodes CSVEAYSRGLRTEAFF. The chain uses TRBV29-1 and TRBJ1-1, with a tentative D call TRBD1 (6 bases). The CDR3 is made up of 16 amino acids. Trimming removed 1 base at V and 5 bases at J, with 20 bases between. CDR1 is SQVTM, CDR2 ANQGSEA, per germline.

The chain joins TRBV7-9 to TRBJ2-7, with TRBD1 matching 7 bases. Germline trimming cut 3 bases from V and 6 bases from J; bases unmatched to any gene: 2. This CDR3 spans 12 amino acids. Germline-derived CDR1 and CDR2 are SEHNR and FQNEAQ (reference sequence). CDR3 residues: CASSLTGREQYV. The CDR3, as DNA: TGTGCCAGCAGCTTGACAGGGCGCGAGCAGTACGTC.

The table lists this clonotype with many counts. This chain uses TRBV27 with TRBJ1-6; 7 nucleotides agree with TRBD1. J lost 12 bases, V lost 6 bases, and 17 bases had no gene match. Germline CDR1 reads MNHEY; CDR2 reads SMNVEV (reference sequence). This CDR3 is 16 amino acids long. The CDR3 region is CASSLGAGGSLVPLHF. DNA of the CDR3: TGTGCCAGCAGCCTAGGGGCAGGGGGGTCCTTAGTACCCCTCCACTTT.

This chain links TRBV27 with TRBJ2-7; D is uncertain. The CDR3 loop spans 14 amino acids. Germline V gene lookup returns CDR1 MNHEY and CDR2 SMNVEV (reference sequence). Between the trimmed V and J ends, which lost 6 bases and 4 bases, there was a span of 16 bases. This CDR3 reads CASSSSVNGYEQYF. The CDR3 coding sequence is TGTGCCAGCAGCTCATCAGTTAATGGATACGAGCAGTACTTC.

The V gene is TRBV29-1, the J gene TRBJ1-4; D unresolved. The CDR3 extends over 14 amino acids. Germline CDR1 is SQVTM and CDR2 is ANQGSEA. The V gene lost 4 bases and the J gene lost 8 bases, with 17 bases spanning the gap. The CDR3 here is CSVGLRLEGEKLFF. CDR3 DNA: TGCAGCGTTGGATTACGCCTGGAGGGCGAAAAACTGTTTTTT.

This clonotype was seen more than once but under ten times. The chain employs TRBV27 and TRBJ2-5; 9 bases are shared with TRBD1. V trimming: 5 bases; J trimming: 5 bases; junction bases outside the gene matches: 9. This CDR3 comprises 15 residues. Germline V gene sequence: CDR1 MNHEY, CDR2 SMNVEV (reference sequence). The CDR3 DNA is TGTGCCAGCAGTGCCCACAGGGGGCAGGGGGAGACCCAGTACTTC. This codes for CASSAHRGQGETQYF.

The V call is TRBV10-2, the J call TRBJ2-7; 7 nucleotides line up with TRBD2. Germline assignment: CDR1 WSHSY and CDR2 SAAADI. CDR3 length equals 13 residues. After removal of 7 bases from V and 6 bases from J, the junction contained 9 bases not matched to a gene. In DNA form, the CDR3 reads TGCGCCAGCATGGGGCTAGCGGACGGCGAGCAGTACTTC. Encoded protein: CASMGLADGEQYF.

This clonotype turned up a few times. The chain has TRBV7-9 and TRBJ2-5, with D perhaps TRBD2 (6 bases). The length of the CDR3 is 18 residues. Trimming left V 1 base short and J 5 bases short, with 23 bases between. Germline V gene lookup returns CDR1 SEHNR and CDR2 FQNEAQ (reference sequence). CDR3 coding DNA: TGTGCCAGCAGCTTAGGATTATCTCTGTACGGGACTCCGGAGACCCAGTACTTC. Translated: CASSLGLSLYGTPETQYF.

Written as DNA, the CDR3 is TGTGCCAGCAGTTCACTACCGGGACAGAATGTTGGAGAGACCCAGTACTTC. This gives the protein CASSSLPGQNVGETQYF. This chain links TRBV28 with TRBJ2-5, with 7 bases fitting TRBD1. Germline CDR1 and CDR2: MDHEN and SYDVKM. V dropped 4 bases and J dropped 4; count of bases not matched to a gene: 15. The CDR3 has 17 residues.

This clonotype was observed at least ten times. This rearrangement joins TRBV7-2 to TRBJ2-5; a weak D match, TRBD1 (6 bases). Germline values: CDR1 SGHTA, CDR2 FQGNSA. The CDR3 extends over 13 amino acids. Trimming removed 6 bases at V and 2 bases at J, with 10 bases between. CDR3 in DNA: TGTGCCAGCAGGCCAACAGGGCAAGAGACCCAGTACTTC. It specifies CASRPTGQETQYF.

DNA of the CDR3: TGCAGCGTTGATCTAGCGGCGAACACCGGGGAGCTGTTTTTT. Amino acid sequence: CSVDLAANTGELFF. The chain links TRBV29-1 to TRBJ2-2; 7 bases fit TRBD2. The CDR3 totals 14 residues. V was pared by 3 bases and J by 0 bases, with 1 base of the junction left unmatched. Germline CDR1 and CDR2: SQVTM and ANQGSEA.